This T cell receptor beta chain appears in the sequencing data of a study of T cell repertoires in cytomegalovirus infection. V shed 10 bases, J shed 9 bases, and the junction held 3 bases outside the gene matches. The CDR3 is 11 amino acids. The germline CDR1 and CDR2 sequences are LNHDA and SQIVND (reference sequence). This clonotype came up a few times. TCRdb re-analysed the reads in MiXCR, keeping a single row per CDR3 protein. The table has 100,000 to 150,000 distinct CDR3 sequences, 8% to 9% seen once; the top ten hold over 9.5%. Sequencing was carried out using PBMCs. The clonotype was recovered from a human donor in good health (CMV status not recorded). Some clones in this sample may be carry-over from other donors' samples. The chain recombines TRBV19 with TRBJ1-5, with TRBD1 identical over 10 bases. CDR3 DNA: TGTGCCACCGGGACAGGGGCGCCCCAGCATTTT. Its protein product is CATGTGAPQHF.